This T cell receptor (beta chain) stems from a study of T-cell reconstitution after alpha-beta-depleted transplantation in children (dated by TCRdb to the mid-2010s). Regarding the research as a whole: Using TCR repertoire profiling, the study quantitatively followed how T-cell immune reconstitution unfolded in children after TCRalphabeta/CD19-depleted allogeneic hematopoietic cell transplantation.

For this clonotype: This clone's antigen is unknown. With a much larger clone just one base away, this may be a read error.

Taken from cysteine to phenylalanine, the CDR3 has 13 residues. Only the CDR3 region is kept as DNA, spanning 39 bases read in frame from base 1. The germline V gene (reference sequence) supplies CDR1 GTSNPN and CDR2 SVGIG. The method behind the library was PCR. Instrument on record: Illumina HiSeq 2500. TCR libraries were prepared with molecular barcoding, using unique molecular identifiers to normalize TCRbeta repertoire quantification. The public reads were quality trimmed at Q25 with fastp and then assembled into clones with MiXCR by TCRdb, keeping productive beta chains. Duplicate CDR3 protein sequences are folded into a single record with the most common DNA and genes. A total of approximately 83,000 distinct CDR3 sequences appear in this sample, 6.5% to 8.5% of them only once. The top ten clonotypes cover 6.9% of the sample.

Sequenced here: PBMCs from the stem cell graft donor, sampled from the stem cell graft. The sequence is built from TRBV30 and TRBJ2-1, with no D gene named confidently. The sequence was obtained from a human donor who donated a stem cell graft to a child with congenital amegakaryocytic thrombocytopenia. Here is the DNA: TGTGCCTGGAGTAATGGACCTAACAATGACCAGTTCTTC. Translation gives CAWSNGPNNDQFF. The full variable domain, completed from the reference TRBV30 and TRBJ2-1 proteins outside the CDR3, reads SQTIHQWPATLVQPVGSPLSLECTVEGTSNPNLYWYRQAAGRGLQLLFYSVGIGQISSEVPQNLSASRPQDRQFILSSKKLLLSDSGFYLCAWSNGPNNDQFFGPGTRLTVL.